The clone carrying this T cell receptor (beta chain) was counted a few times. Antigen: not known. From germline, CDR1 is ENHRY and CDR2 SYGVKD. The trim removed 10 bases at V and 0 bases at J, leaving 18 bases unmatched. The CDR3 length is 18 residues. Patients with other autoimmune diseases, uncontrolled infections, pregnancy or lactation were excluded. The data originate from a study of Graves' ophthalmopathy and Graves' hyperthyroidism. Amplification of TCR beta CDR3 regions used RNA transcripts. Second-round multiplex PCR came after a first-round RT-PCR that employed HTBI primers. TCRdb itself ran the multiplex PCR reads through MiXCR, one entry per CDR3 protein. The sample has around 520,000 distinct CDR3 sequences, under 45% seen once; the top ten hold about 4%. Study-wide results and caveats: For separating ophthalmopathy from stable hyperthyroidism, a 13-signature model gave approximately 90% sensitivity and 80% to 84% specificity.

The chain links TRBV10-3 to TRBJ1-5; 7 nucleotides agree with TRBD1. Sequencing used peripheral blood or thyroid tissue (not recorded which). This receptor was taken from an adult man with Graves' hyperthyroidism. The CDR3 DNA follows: TGTGCCAGCACTCCCGGAGGACAGGTGATCTATAGCAATCAGCCCCAGCATTTT. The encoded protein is CASTPGGQVIYSNQPQHF.